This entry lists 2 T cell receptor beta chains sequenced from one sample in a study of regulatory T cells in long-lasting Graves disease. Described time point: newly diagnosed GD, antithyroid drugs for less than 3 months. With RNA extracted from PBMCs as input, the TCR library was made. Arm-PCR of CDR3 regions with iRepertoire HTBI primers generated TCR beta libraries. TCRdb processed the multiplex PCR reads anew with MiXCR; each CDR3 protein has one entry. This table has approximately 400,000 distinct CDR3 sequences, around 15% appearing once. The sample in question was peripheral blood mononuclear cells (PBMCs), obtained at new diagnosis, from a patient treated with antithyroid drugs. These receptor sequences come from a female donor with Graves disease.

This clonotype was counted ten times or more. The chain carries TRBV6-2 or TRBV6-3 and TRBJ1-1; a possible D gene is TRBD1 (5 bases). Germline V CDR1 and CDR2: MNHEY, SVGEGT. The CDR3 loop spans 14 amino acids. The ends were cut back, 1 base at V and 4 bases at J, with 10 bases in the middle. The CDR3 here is CASSYYGGSTEAFF. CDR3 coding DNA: TGTGCCAGCAGTTACTATGGGGGGAGCACTGAAGCTTTCTTT.

The CDR3 protein is CASSRTGTGVLSGANVLTF. DNA of the CDR3: TGCGCCAGCAGCCGCACCGGGACAGGGGTACTCTCTGGGGCCAACGTCCTGACTTTC. The chain has TRBV4-1 and TRBJ2-6; TRBD1 agrees at 10 bases. CDR1 and CDR2 from the germline V gene are MGHRA and YSYEKL. Trimming took 4 bases from V and 0 from J; bases not matched to a gene: 9. The CDR3 runs to 19 residues.